This T cell receptor (beta chain) was profiled in a study of blood T cell repertoires in COVID-19. Study background: There were acute and convalescent COVID-19 samples, and they came from the United States, Italy and Spain. Nucleic acid was either cDNA or gDNA, and it came from T cells, B-cell-depleted T cells, or PBMCs.

Source study methods: By means of reference gene primer amplification, nucleated cell counts were estimated. The assay was immunoSEQ multiplex PCR, and TCRdb's table has in-frame clones only and misses some. The DNA was the basis for D and trimming; V, J and clone size are from that table. The profile shows 250,000 to 300,000 clones, over 75% of them singletons. Trimming shortened V by 4 bases and J by 8 bases, and 7 bases separated the two germline ends. This CDR3 region has 11 residues. The germline gives CDR1 MNHEY, CDR2 SVGAGI. Sequencing was carried out using peripheral blood. The clonotype comes from a man over 45 with active or convalescent COVID-19. V usage is TRBV6-5 and J usage is TRBJ2-3, with a tentative D call TRBD2 (5 bases). CDR3 bases: TGTGCCAGCAGTTCGGGGAGTACGCAGTATTTT. Translating it yields CASSSGSTQYF.